This TCR beta chain was identified during a study of CD8 T cells in Susac syndrome. An amount of RNA that ranged from roughly 0.5 to 1 ug was reverse transcribed with random hexamers. Each CDR3 protein is one row after TCRdb ran MiXCR on the immunoSEQ multiplex PCR reads. This sample yields about 73,000 distinct CDR3 sequences, of which less than 95% are seen a single time; 0.35% to 0.5% belongs to the top ten. V gave up 7 bases and J gave up 3 bases, with 9 bases separating them. The CDR3 contains 12 residues. CDR1 SEHNR and CDR2 FQNEAQ come from the germline V gene (reference sequence). The sequenced target, TCR beta, came from blood CD8+ and CD4+ T cells. In contrast to the negatively isolated CD8+ and CD4+ T cells, TEMRA cells were FACS-enriched.

The chain links TRBV7-9 to TRBJ1-1; D is ambiguous. The sample comprised CD8+ T cells from PBMCs. This sequence originates from a human donor with multiple sclerosis. For the CDR3, the DNA is TGTGCCAGCATCCTGGGCGACACTGAAGCTTTCTTT. Its translation is CASILGDTEAFF.